This T cell receptor (beta chain) was sequenced in a study of OX40 agonist ivuxolimab in advanced cancers. At the level of the study: Ivuxolimab, which is an agonistic anti-OX40 (CD134) antibody, was administered to the patients. There were three patients with partial responses, one having hepatocellular carcinoma and two cutaneous melanoma.

This CDR3 spans 18 amino acids. The trim removed 6 bases at V and 2 bases at J, leaving 17 bases unmatched. The germline V gene has CDR1 MNHEY and CDR2 SMNVEV (reference sequence). Libraries were prepared by immunoSEQ multiplex PCR; TCRdb keeps only in-frame clonotypes and omits some of them. The table lists about 100,000 clones, 70% to 90% of them singletons. The clonotype was recovered from an adult with an advanced solid tumor such as melanoma, head and neck, liver or kidney cancer. The material sequenced was CD4+ or CD8+ T cells sorted from blood, taken in a trial of the OX40 agonist ivuxolimab. The rearrangement uses TRBV27 and TRBJ2-3; 7 positions agree with TRBD2. CDR3 sequence reads: CASSPGTTRPAYTDTQYF. The CDR3, as DNA: TGTGCCAGCAGCCCCGGGACTACCAGACCAGCATACACAGATACGCAGTATTTT.